Sequencing of this T cell receptor beta chain was carried out in a study of response to subunit inactivated influenza vaccine. In the case of this clonotype: What it recognizes is unknown.

General study points: Authors proposed each seasonal influenza vaccination draws in few new T cells.

Per the germline V gene, CDR1 is SQVTM and CDR2 is ANQGSEA. V lost 7 bases and J 6 bases, leaving 15 bases between the germline ends. The CDR3 runs 12 residues. TCRdb recomputed calls from the RT-PCR reads with MiXCR, one row per CDR3 protein. The sample includes around 480,000 distinct CDR3 sequences, roughly 9.8% seen only once; the top ten take approximately 12%. The chain combines TRBV29-1 with TRBJ2-5; perhaps TRBD1 as D (6 bases). The sample consisted of PBMCs from blood, taken 35 to 45 days after vaccination. The sequence derives from a man in his fifties or sixties who received an inactivated influenza vaccine. The CDR3 region has the DNA TGCAGCGCCGGGACACTAATGAAGACCCAGTACTTC. This translates into CSAGTLMKTQYF. The full variable domain, rest sourced from reference TRBV29-1 and TRBJ2-5, is SAVISQKPSRDICQRGTSLTIQCQVDSQVTMMFWYRQQPGQSLTLIATANQGSEATYESGFVIDKFPISRPNLTFSTLTVSNMSPEDSSIYLCSAGTLMKTQYFGPGTRLLVL.